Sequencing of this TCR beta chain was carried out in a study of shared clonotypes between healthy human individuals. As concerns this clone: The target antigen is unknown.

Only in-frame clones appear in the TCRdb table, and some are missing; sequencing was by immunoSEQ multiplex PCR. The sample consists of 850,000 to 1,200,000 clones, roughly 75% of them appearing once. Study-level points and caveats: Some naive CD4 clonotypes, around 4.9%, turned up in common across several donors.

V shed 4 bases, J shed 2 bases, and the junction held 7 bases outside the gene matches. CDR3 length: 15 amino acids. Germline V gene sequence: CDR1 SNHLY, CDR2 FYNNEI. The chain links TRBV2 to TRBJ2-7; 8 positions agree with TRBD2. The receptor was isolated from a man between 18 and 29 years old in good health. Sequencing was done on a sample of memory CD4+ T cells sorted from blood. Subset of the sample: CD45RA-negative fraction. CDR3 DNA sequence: TGTGCCAGCAGTGGGAGCGGGGGCCTCCCCTACGAGCAGTACTTC. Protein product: CASSGSGGLPYEQYF.